The sequence of this T cell receptor beta chain was determined in a study of blood T cells in healthy people across ages. Study conclusions and caveats: Diversity figures derived from one million T cells were judged to underestimate the true value.

This CDR3 contains 15 residues. CDR1 and CDR2 from the germline V gene are MNHNY and SVGAGI (reference sequence). A second PCR, run for about 6 to 11 cycles, used a sample-barcoded 5' primer plus a J-beta primer mix. TCRdb reanalysed the 5' RACE reads using MiXCR and keeps one entry per CDR3 protein. Seen here are some 760,000 distinct CDR3 sequences, around a quarter observed once, and the top ten hold approximately 3.7%. Investigators took about 9.1 milliliters of peripheral blood from every donor. To note about this clonotype: The antigen is undetermined. A junction end diverges from the germline sequence, so it may reflect a read error.

These data also featured in a second study, about T cells of mothers and their children. From that report: It was through the M1S primer of the second PCR that sample barcodes and 2-4 random nucleotides were added.

The rearrangement uses TRBV6-6 and TRBJ2-5, with D perhaps being TRBD1 or TRBD2 (7 bases each). The TCR was taken from a boy younger than 18 in good health. Sequencing input: blood. DNA of the CDR3: TGCGCCAGCAGTTATGGGACAGCGGGGCTGGAGACCCAGTACTTC. This sequence encodes CASSYGTAGLETQYF.